These 3 T cell receptor beta chains were sequenced from one sample in a study of cytomegalovirus exposure and HLA in healthy donors. PCR involved 60 Vbeta and 13 Jbeta primers. Profiled with immunoSEQ multiplex PCR; TCRdb holds only in-frame clones, not every one. Its table lists roughly 75,000 clones. Sequenced input: PBMCs. All receptors derive from a boy aged 5-17 years in good health and CMV-seronegative.

The chain is built from TRBV19 and TRBJ1-2; TRBD1 aligns across 8 bases. Germline CDR1 is LNHDA and CDR2 is SQIVND (reference sequence). V trimming: 7 bases; J trimming: 0 bases; junction bases outside the gene matches: 7. This CDR3 spans 15 amino acids. The CDR3 DNA is TGTGCCAGTACAGACAGGGGCCTTTCTAACTATGGCTACACCTTC. It encodes CASTDRGLSNYGYTF. Supplemented by reference TRBV19 and TRBJ1-2, the full variable domain reads DGGITQSPKYLFRKEGQNVTLSCEQNLNHDAMYWYRQDPGQGLRLIYYSQIVNDFQKGDIAEGYSVSREKKESFPLTVTSAQKNPTAFYLCASTDRGLSNYGYTFGSGTRLTVV.

The rearrangement links TRBV6-1 to TRBJ2-7; 11 nucleotides match TRBD2. The J segment lost 1 base and the V segment lost 6 bases, leaving 2 bases of the junction unmatched. CDR1 MNHNS and CDR2 SASEGT come from the germline V gene. There are 14 residues in the CDR3. The CDR3 sequence is CASRRLAGSYEQYF. The CDR3 coding sequence is TGTGCCAGCAGGAGACTAGCGGGGTCCTACGAGCAGTACTTC.

The chain recombines TRBV30 with TRBJ1-5; TRBD1 aligns across 7 bases. CDR1 is GTSNPN and CDR2 is SVGIG in the germline V gene (reference sequence). The V gene end was trimmed by 3 bases and the J gene end by 5 bases; junction bases not matched to a gene: 13. The CDR3 contains 16 residues. CDR3 DNA: TGTGCCTGGAGAGCCGCCCCCGGGACAGCATATCAGCCCCAGCATTTT. Its translation is CAWRAAPGTAYQPQHF.